Listed here are 19 T cell receptor beta chains from one sample, sequenced in a study of long-term antiretroviral therapy in people with HIV. Sequencing used immunoSEQ v3.0 at survey level. Assay: immunoSEQ multiplex PCR; the TCRdb copy retains only in-frame clones and omits some. Of more than 30,000 clones detected, roughly four fifths appear once; the ten largest clones hold roughly 7.3%. Sequencing used unsorted PBMCs, obtained 0.4 years before starting antiretroviral therapy. The receptors here all came from a man aged 18 to 30 with HIV.

This chain links TRBV4-1 with TRBJ2-7, with TRBD1 matching 8 bases. Germline V gene lookup returns CDR1 MGHRA and CDR2 YSYEKL. The J segment lost 3 bases and the V segment lost 3 bases, leaving 10 bases of the junction unmatched. This CDR3 has 16 amino acids. The CDR3 region is CASSHYITGTGYEQYF. The CDR3 bases are TGCGCCAGCAGCCACTATATAACCGGGACAGGCTACGAGCAGTACTTC.

V and J are TRBV21-1 and TRBJ2-7. TRBV21-1 is marked as a pseudogene. The CDR3 length is 14 residues. DNA of the CDR3: TGTGCCAGCAGCAAGAGGACGCAAACCTACGAGCAGTACTTC. It is translated as CASSKRTQTYEQYF.

V and J are TRBV4-1 and TRBJ1-1; D remains ambiguous. Germline lookup yields CDR1 MGHRA and CDR2 YSYEKL. Trimming left V 5 bases short and J 4 bases short, with 14 bases between. The CDR3 loop spans 14 amino acids. CDR3 amino acids: CASSSIRRRTEAFF. CDR3 nucleotide sequence: TGCGCCAGCAGCTCCATAAGGAGACGCACTGAAGCTTTCTTT.

V is TRBV29-1 and J is TRBJ2-1; the match to TRBD2 covers 8 bases. Looked up from germline, CDR1 is SQVTM and CDR2 is ANQGSEA. V lost 6 bases, J lost 8 bases, and 6 bases stayed unmatched. This CDR3 is built from 12 residues. The CDR3 is CSVEGLGDEQFF. The CDR3 region has the DNA TGCAGCGTGGAGGGACTAGGCGATGAGCAGTTCTTC.

This rearrangement joins TRBV28 to TRBJ1-2; 9 nucleotides align to TRBD1. This CDR3 contains 13 residues. Germline V gene data show CDR1 as MDHEN and CDR2 as SYDVKM. The J segment lost 4 bases and the V segment lost 4 bases, leaving 1 base of the junction unmatched. DNA for the CDR3: TGTGCCAGCAGTTCGGGACAGGGCTATGGCTACACCTTC. This translates into CASSSGQGYGYTF.

The chain combines TRBV29-1 with TRBJ2-2, with D perhaps being TRBD1 or TRBD2 (5 bases each). In germline, CDR1 is SQVTM, CDR2 ANQGSEA. V lost 7 bases and J lost 8, with 20 bases in between. The CDR3 runs 14 residues. CDR3 loop: CSALIGDVRGELFF. As DNA, the CDR3 is TGCAGCGCCCTCATAGGGGACGTAAGAGGGGAGCTGTTTTTT.

The chain has TRBV7-3 and TRBJ2-2; D unclear. Trimming took off 5 bases at V and 2 bases at J, with 18 bases between the two ends. Per the germline V gene, CDR1 is SGHTA and CDR2 is FQGTGA. The CDR3 covers 17 residues. In DNA, the CDR3 is TGTGCCAGCAGCGTAGCCCGGGCAGGTGGAAACACCGGGGAGCTGTTTTTT. Residues: CASSVARAGGNTGELFF.

The chain employs TRBV5-4 and TRBJ2-7; D not resolved. Deletions cut 7 bases from V and 6 bases from J, with 8 bases between. CDR3 length: 10 residues. The germline gives CDR1 SGHNT, CDR2 YYREEE (reference sequence). In nucleotides, the CDR3 is TGTGCCAGCCTACGCGGCGAGCAGTACTTC. Its translation is CASLRGEQYF.

The CDR3 is CASSTLSSGNTIYF. CDR3 nucleotide sequence: TGTGCCAGCAGCACCCTTAGCTCTGGAAACACCATATATTTT. The V gene is TRBV9, the J gene TRBJ1-3, with D unclear. V lost 4 bases and J 0 bases, leaving 8 bases between the germline ends. The germline V gene has CDR1 SGDLS and CDR2 YYNGEE. This CDR3 contains 14 residues.

In DNA, the CDR3 is TGTGCCAGCAGCTTAGGGGGCCTTTCACCCCTCCACTTT. Its protein product is CASSLGGLSPLHF. The chain recombines TRBV11-2 with TRBJ1-6; D is perhaps TRBD1 (5 bases). With 1 base removed from V and 9 bases from J, the gap between germline ends came to 7 bases. Germline loops: CDR1 SGHAT, CDR2 FQNNGV. The CDR3 length is 13 residues.

This clone appeared a single time. The chain links TRBV19 to TRBJ2-3, with 9 bases fitting TRBD1. J was trimmed by 9 bases and V by 3 bases; bases with no gene match: 7. The CDR3 consists of 14 residues. Germline CDR1 reads LNHDA; CDR2 reads SQIVND (reference sequence). The CDR3 sequence: CASSMGQGFLTQYF. As DNA, the CDR3 is TGTGCCAGTAGTATGGGACAGGGTTTTCTCACGCAGTATTTT. The full variable domain, in which reference TRBV19 and TRBJ2-3 provide the parts outside the CDR3, is DGGITQSPKYLFRKEGQNVTLSCEQNLNHDAMYWYRQDPGQGLRLIYYSQIVNDFQKGDIAEGYSVSREKKESFPLTVTSAQKNPTAFYLCASSMGQGFLTQYFGPGTRLTVL.

This clone was recorded a few times. The V and J genes are TRBV27 and TRBJ1-5; 7 nucleotides match TRBD1. The length of the CDR3 is 15 residues. Germline V lookup: CDR1 MNHEY, CDR2 SMNVEV (reference sequence). Trimming took 2 bases from V and 4 from J; bases not matched to a gene: 5. CDR3 amino acids: CASSLGTAPNQPQHF. CDR3 nucleotides: TGTGCCAGCAGTTTAGGGACAGCCCCTAATCAGCCCCAGCATTTT.

The table lists this clone with a few counts. The rearrangement links TRBV27 to TRBJ1-2; the match to TRBD1 covers 7 bases. V was clipped by 4 bases and J by 4 bases; unmatched bases: 9. Germline V gene lookup returns CDR1 MNHEY and CDR2 SMNVEV (reference sequence). The CDR3 runs to 15 residues. The CDR3 loop is CASSSTGARIYGYTF. Written as DNA, the CDR3 is TGTGCCAGCAGTTCCACAGGGGCACGGATCTATGGCTACACCTTC.

This chain connects TRBV28 to TRBJ2-7; TRBD2 is a possible D gene (6 bases). This CDR3 region has 16 residues. CDR1 MDHEN and CDR2 SYDVKM come from the germline V gene. Trimming removed 5 bases at V and 0 bases at J, with 17 bases between. In DNA form, the CDR3 reads TGTGCCAGCAGTGATCCGGACTACTCGAGCTCCTACGAGCAGTACTTC. Its translation: CASSDPDYSSSYEQYF.

Turning to this clone: One end of the junction varies from germline; a read error may be responsible. V is TRBV6-5 and J is TRBJ2-7; 8 nucleotides match TRBD1. Looked up from germline, CDR1 is MNHEY and CDR2 is SVGAGI. The length of the CDR3 is 15 residues. This CDR3 reads CASSYGQGISHEQYF. DNA of the CDR3: TGTGCCAGCAGTTACGGACAGGGAATCTCCCACGAGCAGTACTTC.

This chain connects TRBV5-6 to TRBJ1-4; the D gene is possibly TRBD1 (5 bases). The CDR3 extends over 14 amino acids. Germline-derived CDR1 and CDR2 are SGHDT and YYEEEE. V dropped 1 base and J dropped 7 bases, with 11 bases sitting between them. This chain's CDR3 is CASSLWGSGEKLFF. Written as DNA, the CDR3 is TGTGCCAGCAGCTTGTGGGGGAGTGGTGAAAAACTGTTTTTT.

The chain has TRBV5-1 and TRBJ2-7; D not certain. CDR1 and CDR2 (germline): SGHRS, YFSETQ. The CDR3 is made up of 13 amino acids. The V end lost 0 bases, the J end lost 3 bases, and 7 bases lay between the germline ends. The DNA for the CDR3 is TGCGCCAGCAGCTTGGATCTGGGCTACGAGCAGTACTTC. As protein: CASSLDLGYEQYF.

CDR3 coding DNA: TGTGCCAGCAGCTTATCGGGGGTTTGGGGCTACACCTTC. It yields the protein CASSLSGVWGYTF. The V and J genes are TRBV11-2 and TRBJ1-2, with D possibly matching TRBD1 (5 bases). This CDR3 has 13 residues. Trimming removed 2 bases from V and 8 bases from J, with 12 bases in between. Per the germline V gene, CDR1 is SGHAT and CDR2 is FQNNGV. Full variable domain (outside the CDR3, taken from reference TRBV11-2 and TRBJ1-2): EAGVAQSPRYKIIEKRQSVAFWCNPISGHATLYWYQQILGQGPKLLIQFQNNGVVDDSQLPKDRFSAERLKGVDSTLKIQPAKLEDSAVYLCASSLSGVWGYTFGSGTRLTVV.

The V gene is TRBV19, the J gene TRBJ1-5; D perhaps matches TRBD1 (5 bases). The CDR3 sequence is 15 residues long. V dropped 5 bases and J dropped 3 bases, with 14 bases sitting between them. From germline, CDR1 is LNHDA and CDR2 SQIVND (reference sequence). CDR3 sequence: CASSGGGGVNQPQHF. The CDR3 DNA sequence: TGTGCCAGTAGTGGGGGGGGAGGGGTCAATCAGCCCCAGCATTTT.